This T cell receptor (beta chain) was documented in a study of blood T cell repertoires in COVID-19. Study-wide background: The cDNA or gDNA used as material had been derived from T cells, B-cell-depleted T cells, or PBMCs.

Original analysis: Reference gene primer amplification gave estimated nucleated cell counts. Profiled with immunoSEQ multiplex PCR; TCRdb holds only in-frame clones, not every one. That table is the source of V, J and clone size, and D and trimming were worked out from the DNA. Of around 170,000 clones detected, roughly 81% appear once; the ten largest clones hold roughly 12%. The CDR3 totals 14 residues. V was shortened by 0 bases and J by 5 bases, with 12 bases between the two germline ends. Germline CDR1 SGHDT, CDR2 YYEEEE. The Seattle site enrolled patients during active infection and followed them longitudinally.

The chain combines TRBV5-6 with TRBJ2-7; TRBD2 is a possible D gene (5 bases). The clonotype originates from a woman aged 80 or older with COVID-19, enrolled during active disease. Sample: peripheral blood. The CDR3 DNA reads TGTGCCAGCAGCTTGGGAGGGTCCTGGAACGAGCAGTACTTC. The encoded protein is CASSLGGSWNEQYF.